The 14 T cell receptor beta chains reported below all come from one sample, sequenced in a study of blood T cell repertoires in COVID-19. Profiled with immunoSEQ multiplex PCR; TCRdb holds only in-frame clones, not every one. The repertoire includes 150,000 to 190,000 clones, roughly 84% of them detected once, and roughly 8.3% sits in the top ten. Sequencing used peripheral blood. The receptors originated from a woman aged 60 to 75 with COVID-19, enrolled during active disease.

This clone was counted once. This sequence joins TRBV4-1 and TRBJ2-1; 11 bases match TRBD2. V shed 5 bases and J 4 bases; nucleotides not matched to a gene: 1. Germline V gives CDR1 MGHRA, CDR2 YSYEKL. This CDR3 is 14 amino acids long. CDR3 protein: CASSTSGRYNEQFF. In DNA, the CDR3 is TGCGCCAGCAGCACTAGCGGGAGATACAATGAGCAGTTCTTC.

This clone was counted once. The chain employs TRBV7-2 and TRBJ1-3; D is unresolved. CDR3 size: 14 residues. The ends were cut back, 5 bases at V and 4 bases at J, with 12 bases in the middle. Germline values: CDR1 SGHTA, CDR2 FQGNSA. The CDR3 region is CASSRPNGGNTIYF. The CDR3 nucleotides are TGTGCCAGCAGCCGCCCTAACGGGGGAAACACCATATATTTT.

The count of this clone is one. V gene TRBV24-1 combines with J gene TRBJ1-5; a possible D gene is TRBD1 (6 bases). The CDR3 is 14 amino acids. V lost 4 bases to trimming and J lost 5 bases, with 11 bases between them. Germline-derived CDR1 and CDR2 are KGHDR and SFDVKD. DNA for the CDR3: TGTGCCACCAGTGAGGGGGCGAGTGATCAGCCCCAGCATTTT. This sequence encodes CATSEGASDQPQHF.

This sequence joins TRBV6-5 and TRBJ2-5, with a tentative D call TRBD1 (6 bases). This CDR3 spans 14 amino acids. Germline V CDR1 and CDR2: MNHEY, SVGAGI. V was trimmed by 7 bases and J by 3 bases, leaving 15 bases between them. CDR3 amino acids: CASTNRDIEETQYF. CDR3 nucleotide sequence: TGTGCCAGCACCAACCGGGACATTGAAGAGACCCAGTACTTC.

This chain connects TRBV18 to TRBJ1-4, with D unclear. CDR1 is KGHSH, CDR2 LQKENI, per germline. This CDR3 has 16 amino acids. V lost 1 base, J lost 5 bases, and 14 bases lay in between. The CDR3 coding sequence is TGTGCCAGCTCACCACAGGCCACGAGGAGGAATGAAAAACTGTTTTTT. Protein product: CASSPQATRRNEKLFF.

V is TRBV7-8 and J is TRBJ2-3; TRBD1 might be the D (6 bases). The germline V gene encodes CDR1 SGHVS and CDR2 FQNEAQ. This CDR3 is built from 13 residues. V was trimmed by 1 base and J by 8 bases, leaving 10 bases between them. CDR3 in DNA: TGTGCCAGCAGCTTAGGGACAGAGGCTACGCAGTATTTT. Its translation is CASSLGTEATQYF. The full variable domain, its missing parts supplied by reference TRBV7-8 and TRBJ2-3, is GAGVSQSPRYKVAKRGQDVALRCDPISGHVSLFWYQQALGQGPEFLTYFQNEAQLDKSGLPSDRFFAERPEGSVSTLKIQRTQQEDSAVYLCASSLGTEATQYFGPGTRLTVL.

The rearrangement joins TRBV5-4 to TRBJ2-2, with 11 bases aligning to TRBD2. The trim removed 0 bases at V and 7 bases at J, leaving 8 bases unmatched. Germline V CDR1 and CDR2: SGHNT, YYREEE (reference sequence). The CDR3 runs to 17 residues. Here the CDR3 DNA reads TGTGCCAGCAGCTTGGAACTAGCGGGGGCTCGAGGCGGGGAGCTGTTTTTT. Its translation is CASSLELAGARGGELFF.

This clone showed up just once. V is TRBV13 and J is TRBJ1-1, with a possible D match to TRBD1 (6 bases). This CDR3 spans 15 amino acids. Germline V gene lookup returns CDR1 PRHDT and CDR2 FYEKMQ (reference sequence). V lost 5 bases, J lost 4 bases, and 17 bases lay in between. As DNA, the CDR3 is TGTGCCAGCAGCAGACGGACAGTTGGGGGCACTGAAGCTTTCTTT. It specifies CASSRRTVGGTEAFF.

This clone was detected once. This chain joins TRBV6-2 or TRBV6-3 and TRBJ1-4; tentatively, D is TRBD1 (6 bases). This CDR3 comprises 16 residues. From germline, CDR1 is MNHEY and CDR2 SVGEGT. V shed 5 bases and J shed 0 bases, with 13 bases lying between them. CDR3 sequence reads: CASSDRQAATNEKLFF. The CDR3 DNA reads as TGTGCCAGCAGTGATCGACAGGCTGCAACTAATGAAAAACTGTTTTTT.

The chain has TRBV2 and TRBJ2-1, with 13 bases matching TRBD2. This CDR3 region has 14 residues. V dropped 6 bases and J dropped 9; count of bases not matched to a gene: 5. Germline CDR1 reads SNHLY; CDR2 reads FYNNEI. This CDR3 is CASRGTSGVGEQFF. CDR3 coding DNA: TGTGCCAGCAGGGGGACTAGCGGGGTAGGTGAGCAGTTCTTC.

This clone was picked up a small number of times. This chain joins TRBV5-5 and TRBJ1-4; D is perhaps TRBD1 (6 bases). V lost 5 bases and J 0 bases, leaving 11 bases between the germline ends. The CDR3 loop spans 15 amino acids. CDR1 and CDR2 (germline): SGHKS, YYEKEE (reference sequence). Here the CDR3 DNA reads TGTGCCAGCAGTTCAGGGGAGTCAACTAATGAAAAACTGTTTTTT. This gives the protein CASSSGESTNEKLFF.

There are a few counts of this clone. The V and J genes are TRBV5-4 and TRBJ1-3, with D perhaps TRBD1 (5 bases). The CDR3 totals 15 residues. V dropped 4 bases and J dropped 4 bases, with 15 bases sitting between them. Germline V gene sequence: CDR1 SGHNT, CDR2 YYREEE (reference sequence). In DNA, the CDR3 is TGTGCCAGCAGCCGATTTGGGGCGCTGGGAAACACCATATATTTT. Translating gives CASSRFGALGNTIYF.

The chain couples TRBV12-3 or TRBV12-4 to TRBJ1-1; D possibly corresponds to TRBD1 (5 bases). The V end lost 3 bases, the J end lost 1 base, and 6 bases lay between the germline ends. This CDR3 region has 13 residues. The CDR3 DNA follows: TGTGCCAGCAGTTTCGGGGGGAACACTGAAGCTTTCTTT. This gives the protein CASSFGGNTEAFF.

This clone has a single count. The CDR3 region has the DNA TGTGCCTGGAGTTTCAATAGCAATCAGCCCCAGCATTTT. Translated: CAWSFNSNQPQHF. The V gene is TRBV30, the J gene TRBJ1-5, with no clear D. V shed 2 bases and J shed 0 bases, with 5 bases lying between them. The CDR3 contains 13 residues. CDR1 and CDR2 (germline): GTSNPN, SVGIG (reference sequence). The variable domain in full, completed from reference TRBV30 and TRBJ1-5, reads SQTIHQWPATLVQPVGSPLSLECTVEGTSNPNLYWYRQAAGRGLQLLFYSVGIGQISSEVPQNLSASRPQDRQFILSSKKLLLSDSGFYLCAWSFNSNQPQHFGDGTRLSIL.